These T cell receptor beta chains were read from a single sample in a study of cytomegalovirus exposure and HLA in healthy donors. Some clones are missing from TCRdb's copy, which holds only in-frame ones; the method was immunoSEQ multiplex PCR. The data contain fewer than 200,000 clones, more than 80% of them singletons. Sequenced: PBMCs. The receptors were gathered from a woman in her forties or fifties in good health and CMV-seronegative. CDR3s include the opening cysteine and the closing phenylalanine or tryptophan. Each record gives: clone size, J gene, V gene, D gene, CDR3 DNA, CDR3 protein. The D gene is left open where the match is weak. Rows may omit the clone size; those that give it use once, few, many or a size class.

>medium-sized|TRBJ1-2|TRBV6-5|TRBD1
TGTGCCAGCAGATTGACAGGGGACTATGGCTACACCTTC
CASRLTGDYGYTF
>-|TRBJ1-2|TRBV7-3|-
TGTGCCAGCAGCGACCGGGTGGGGGGGCTGGGCGGCTACACCTTC
CASSDRVGGLGGYTF
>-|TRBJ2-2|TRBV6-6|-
TGTGCCAGCAGTCCCCCATTCCGTCAGGCCGGGGAGCTGTTTTTT
CASSPPFRQAGELFF
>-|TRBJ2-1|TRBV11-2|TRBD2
TGTGCCAGCAGTTCGTTTAGCGGGAGGACCTACAATGAGCAGTTCTTC
CASSSFSGRTYNEQFF
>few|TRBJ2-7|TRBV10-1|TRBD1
TGCGCCAGCAGTGACGAGGGGACAGGGGTTTACGAGCAGTACTTC
CASSDEGTGVYEQYF
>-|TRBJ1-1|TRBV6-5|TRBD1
TGTGCCAGCGCCGCAGGGGGCGCCTTATGGACTGAAGCTTTCTTT
CASAAGGALWTEAFF
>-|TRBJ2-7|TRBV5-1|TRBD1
TGCGCCAGCAGGGGACAGGGCTCCTACGAGCAGTACTTC
CASRGQGSYEQYF
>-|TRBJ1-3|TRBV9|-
TGTGCCAGCAGCCTGGGGAGGACCGACTCTGGAAACACCATATATTTT
CASSLGRTDSGNTIYF
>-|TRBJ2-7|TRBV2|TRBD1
TGTGCCAGCAGTGAAGAGTATTCCTCAGGGGGCTACGAGCAGTACTTC
CASSEEYSSGGYEQYF
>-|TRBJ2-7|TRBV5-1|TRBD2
TGCGCCAGCAGCTTGGGACTAGCGGGGGCCCCCTACGAGCAGTACTTC
CASSLGLAGAPYEQYF
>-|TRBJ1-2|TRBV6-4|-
TGTGCCAGCAGTGATGGACTCTGGAAAGGCTACACCTTC
CASSDGLWKGYTF
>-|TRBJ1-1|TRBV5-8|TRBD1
TGTGCCAGCAGCTCAACAAGGACAGGATTGTACACTGAAGCTTTCTTT
CASSSTRTGLYTEAFF
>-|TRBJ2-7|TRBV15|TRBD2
TGTGCCACCAGCAAGCGGGAGGGCAGCTCCTACGAGCAGTACTTC
CATSKREGSSYEQYF
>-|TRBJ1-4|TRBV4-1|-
TGCGCCAGCAGCCAAGATTATCGTGAAAAACTGTTTTTT
CASSQDYREKLFF
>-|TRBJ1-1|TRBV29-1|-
TGCAGCGTTGAACCCGGACTCGTGAACACTGAAGCTTTCTTT
CSVEPGLVNTEAFF
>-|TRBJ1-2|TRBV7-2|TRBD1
TGTGCCAGCAGCCCGGACAGGTCCTATGGCTACACCTTC
CASSPDRSYGYTF
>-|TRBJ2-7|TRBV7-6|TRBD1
TGTGCCAGCAGCTTAGTCGTAGGACAGGACGACTACGAGCAGTACTTC
CASSLVVGQDDYEQYF
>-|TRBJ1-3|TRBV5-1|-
TGCGCCAGCAGCTTGGACAGGGACACTCAAACCAACTCTGGAAACACCATATATTTT
CASSLDRDTQTNSGNTIYF
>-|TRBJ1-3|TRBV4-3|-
TGCGCCAGCAGCCAAGATCAAGGGGTTGGAGGAAACACCATATATTTT
CASSQDQGVGGNTIYF
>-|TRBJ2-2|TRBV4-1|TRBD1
TGCGCCAGCAGCCAGCCAGGACAGGGGGCGACCGGGGAGCTGTTTTTT
CASSQPGQGATGELFF
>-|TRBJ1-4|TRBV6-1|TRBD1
TGTGCCAGCAGAGGACAGGACGGGGAAAAACTGTTTTTT
CASRGQDGEKLFF
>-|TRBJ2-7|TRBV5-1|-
TGCGCCAGCAGCTTGGGACAATCTTTGAACGAGCAGTACTTC
CASSLGQSLNEQYF
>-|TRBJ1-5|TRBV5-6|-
TGTGCCAGCAGCTGGGGGGGAGGGACCAATCAGCCCCAGCATTTT
CASSWGGGTNQPQHF
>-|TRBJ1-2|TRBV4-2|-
TGTGCCAGCAGCCAAGATCCACGAGGAGTTCATGGCTACACCTTC
CASSQDPRGVHGYTF